This T cell receptor beta chain comes out of a study of shared clonotypes between healthy human individuals. Naive CD8 cells, CD45RO-negative and positively selected for CCR7, excluded terminally differentiated effector memory CD45RA+ cells. Only in-frame clones appear in the TCRdb table, and some are missing; sequencing was by immunoSEQ multiplex PCR. The sample contains about 1,800,000 clones, about 95% of which appear only once. The germline gives CDR1 MGHRA, CDR2 YSYEKL. V lost 4 bases, J lost 1 base, and 11 bases lay in between. This CDR3 region has 15 residues. The chain has TRBV4-1 and TRBJ1-5; TRBD1 might be the D (5 bases). The sample taken for sequencing was naive CD8+ T cells sorted from blood. The source is a young man in good health. The CDR3 region has the DNA TGCGCCAGCAGCCGGGCTCGGGGGAGCAATCAGCCCCAGCATTTT. Translated, it gives CASSRARGSNQPQHF.